Shown below are 4 T cell receptor beta chains from a single sample sequenced in a study of T cells in localized non-small cell lung cancer. Libraries were prepared by immunoSEQ multiplex PCR; TCRdb keeps only in-frame clonotypes and omits some of them. The sample has tens of thousands of clones; about 90% are singletons. Source: peripheral blood, taken before any cancer treatment. Every receptor here comes from a female donor older than 55 with stage I squamous cell lung carcinoma.

This sequence joins TRBV7-2 and TRBJ1-1; TRBD1 might be the D (5 bases). This CDR3 is 13 amino acids long. V gave up 5 bases and J gave up 7 bases, with 14 bases separating them. Germline values: CDR1 SGHTA, CDR2 FQGNSA. CDR3: CASSPRGGYEAFF. The CDR3 nucleotides are TGTGCCAGCAGCCCCCGCGGGGGGTATGAAGCTTTCTTT.

The chain links TRBV14 to TRBJ2-5; 8 bases are a match to TRBD2. V lost 5 bases, J lost 0 bases, and 11 bases stayed unmatched. The CDR3 contains 17 residues. The germline V gene has CDR1 SGHDN and CDR2 FVKESK. The chain's CDR3 is CASSVRWLAGYQETQYF. CDR3 bases: TGTGCCAGCAGCGTCAGGTGGCTAGCGGGCTACCAAGAGACCCAGTACTTC.

CDR3 sequence (DNA): TGTGCCAGCAGCGTAGACGGGAGGGACACCGGGGAGCTGTTTTTT. Protein sequence: CASSVDGRDTGELFF. The rearrangement links TRBV9 to TRBJ2-2, with 8 nucleotides matching TRBD2. Germline CDR1 SGDLS, CDR2 YYNGEE. V lost 0 bases and J lost 3; bases outside the gene matches: 1. The CDR3 runs to 15 residues.

This chain connects TRBV28 to TRBJ2-7; TRBD2 aligns across 8 bases. Per germline, CDR1 MDHEN and CDR2 SYDVKM. V shed 6 bases, J shed 0 bases, and the junction held 7 bases outside the gene matches. CDR3 length equals 15 residues. The CDR3 region is CASSHDSGGSYEQYF. The CDR3 DNA follows: TGTGCCAGCAGCCACGACAGCGGGGGCTCCTACGAGCAGTACTTC.